What follows describes a single T cell receptor (beta chain). One junction end does not reproduce the germline sequence, and a read error may be involved. The data derive from a study of tumor and adjacent non-tumor tissue in lung cancer. Study overall: The patients, roughly 10 men and several women, were about 30 to 85 with stage I to III disease.

A modified ARM-PCR protocol with three rounds of nested PCR amplified TCRbeta. One entry per CDR3 protein, called by TCRdb with MiXCR from the multiplex PCR reads. Seen here are 100,000 to 120,000 distinct CDR3 sequences, under 90% observed once, and the top ten hold approximately 22%. This sample's RNA came from whole unsorted tissue. Chemotherapy-naive patients with new lung cancer underwent thoracic surgery in China, August–November 2014. Germline assignment: CDR1 SGHDN and CDR2 FVKESK. The CDR3 is 18 amino acids. This clonotype originated in a man in his 70s with non-small cell lung cancer. What was sequenced was lung tumor tissue. This chain uses TRBV14 with TRBJ2-7; D is possibly TRBD2 (5 bases). DNA for the CDR3: TGTGCCAGCAGCCAATCGCTAGCAGGAGCCGGAGGAATCTACGAGCATTACTTC. It is translated as CASSQSLAGAGGIYEHYF.